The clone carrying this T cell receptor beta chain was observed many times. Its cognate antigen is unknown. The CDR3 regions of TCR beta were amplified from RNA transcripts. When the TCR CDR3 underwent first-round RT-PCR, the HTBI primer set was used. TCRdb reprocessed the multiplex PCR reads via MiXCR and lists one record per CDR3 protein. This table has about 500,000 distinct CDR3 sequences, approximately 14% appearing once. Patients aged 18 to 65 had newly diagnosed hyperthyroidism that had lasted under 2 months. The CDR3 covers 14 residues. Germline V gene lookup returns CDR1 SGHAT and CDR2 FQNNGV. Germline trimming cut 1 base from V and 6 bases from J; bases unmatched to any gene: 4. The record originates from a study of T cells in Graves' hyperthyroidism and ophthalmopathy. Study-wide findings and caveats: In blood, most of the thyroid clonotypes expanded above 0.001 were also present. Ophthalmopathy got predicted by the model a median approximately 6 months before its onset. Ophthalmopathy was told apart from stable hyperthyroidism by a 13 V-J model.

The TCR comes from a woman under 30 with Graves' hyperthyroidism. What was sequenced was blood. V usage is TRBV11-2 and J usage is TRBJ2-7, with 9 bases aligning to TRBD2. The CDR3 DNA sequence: TGTGCCAGCAGCTTAGGGGGACTAGCCTCCGAGCAGTACGTC. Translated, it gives CASSLGGLASEQYV.